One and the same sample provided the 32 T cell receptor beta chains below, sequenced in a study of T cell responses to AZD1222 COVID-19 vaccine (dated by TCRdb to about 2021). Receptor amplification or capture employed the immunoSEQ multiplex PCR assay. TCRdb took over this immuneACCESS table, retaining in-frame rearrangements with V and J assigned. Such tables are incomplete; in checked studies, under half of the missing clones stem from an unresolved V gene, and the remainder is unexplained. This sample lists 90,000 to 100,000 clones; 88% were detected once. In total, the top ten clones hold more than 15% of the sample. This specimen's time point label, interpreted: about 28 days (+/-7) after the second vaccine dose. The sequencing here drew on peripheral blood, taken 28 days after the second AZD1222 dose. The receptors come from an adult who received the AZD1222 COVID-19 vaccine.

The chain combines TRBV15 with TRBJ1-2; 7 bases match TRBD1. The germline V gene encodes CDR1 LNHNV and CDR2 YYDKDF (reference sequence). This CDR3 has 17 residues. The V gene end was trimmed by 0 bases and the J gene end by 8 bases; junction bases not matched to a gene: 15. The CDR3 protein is CATSRDTSWKGGDGYTF. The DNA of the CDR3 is TGTGCCACCAGCAGAGACACCTCTTGGAAAGGGGGCGACGGCTACACCTTC.

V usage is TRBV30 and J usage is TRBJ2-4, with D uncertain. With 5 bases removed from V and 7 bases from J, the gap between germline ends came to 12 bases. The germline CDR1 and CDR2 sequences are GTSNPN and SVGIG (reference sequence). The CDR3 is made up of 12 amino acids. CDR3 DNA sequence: TGTGCCTGGGATAACCATAGGAACATTCAGTACTTC. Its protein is CAWDNHRNIQYF.

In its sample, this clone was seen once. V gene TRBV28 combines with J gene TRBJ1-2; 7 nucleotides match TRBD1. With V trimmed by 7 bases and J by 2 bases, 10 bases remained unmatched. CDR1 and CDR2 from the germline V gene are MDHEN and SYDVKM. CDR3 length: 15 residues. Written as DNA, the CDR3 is TGTGCCAGCACCCTTTCCAGGGGGAAGAACTATGGCTACACCTTC. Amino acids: CASTLSRGKNYGYTF.

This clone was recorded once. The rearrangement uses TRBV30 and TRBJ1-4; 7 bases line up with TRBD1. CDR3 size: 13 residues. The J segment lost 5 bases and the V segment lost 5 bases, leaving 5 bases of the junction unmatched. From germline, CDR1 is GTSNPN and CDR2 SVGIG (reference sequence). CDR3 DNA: TGTGCCTGGGCGACAGGGTGGAATGAAAAACTGTTTTTT. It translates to CAWATGWNEKLFF.

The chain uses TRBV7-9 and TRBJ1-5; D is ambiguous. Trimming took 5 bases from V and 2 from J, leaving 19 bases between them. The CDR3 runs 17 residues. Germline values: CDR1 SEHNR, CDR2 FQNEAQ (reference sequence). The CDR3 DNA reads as TGTGCCAGCAGCCCTACCGGCGGGCTTGGGGGCAATCAGCCCCAGCATTTT. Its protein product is CASSPTGGLGGNQPQHF.

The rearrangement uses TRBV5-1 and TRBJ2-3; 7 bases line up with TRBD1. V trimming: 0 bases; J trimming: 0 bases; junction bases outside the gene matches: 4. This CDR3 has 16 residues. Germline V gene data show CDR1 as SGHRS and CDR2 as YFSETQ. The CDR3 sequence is CASSLAQGQSTDTQYF. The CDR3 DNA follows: TGCGCCAGCAGCTTGGCCCAGGGACAGAGCACAGATACGCAGTATTTT.

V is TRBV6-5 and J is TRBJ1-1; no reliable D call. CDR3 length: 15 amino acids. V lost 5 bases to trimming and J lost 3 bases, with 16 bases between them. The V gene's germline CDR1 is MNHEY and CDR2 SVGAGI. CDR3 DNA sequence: TGTGCCAGCAGTCTCATGCCGGCCGCTTACACTGAAGCTTTCTTT. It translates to CASSLMPAAYTEAFF.

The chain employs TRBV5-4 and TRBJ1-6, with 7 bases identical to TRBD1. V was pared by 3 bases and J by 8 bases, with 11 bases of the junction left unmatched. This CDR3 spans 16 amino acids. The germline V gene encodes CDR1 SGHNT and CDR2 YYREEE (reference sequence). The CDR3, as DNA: TGTGCCAGCAGCTCGGGCCCTACAGGGGATGATTCACCCCTCCACTTT. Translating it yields CASSSGPTGDDSPLHF.

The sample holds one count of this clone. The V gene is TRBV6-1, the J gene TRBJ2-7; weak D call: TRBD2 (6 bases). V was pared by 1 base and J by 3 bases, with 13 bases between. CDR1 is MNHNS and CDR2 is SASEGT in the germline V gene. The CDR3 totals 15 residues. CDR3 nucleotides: TGTGCCAGCAGTGAAGTATGGAGGGCGAGCTACGAGCAGTACTTC. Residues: CASSEVWRASYEQYF.

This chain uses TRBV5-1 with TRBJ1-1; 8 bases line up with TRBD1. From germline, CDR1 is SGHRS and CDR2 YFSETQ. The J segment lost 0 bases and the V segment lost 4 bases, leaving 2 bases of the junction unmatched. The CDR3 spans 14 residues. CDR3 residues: CASSPRGLNTEAFF. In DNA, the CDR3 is TGCGCCAGCAGCCCCAGGGGGCTGAACACTGAAGCTTTCTTT.

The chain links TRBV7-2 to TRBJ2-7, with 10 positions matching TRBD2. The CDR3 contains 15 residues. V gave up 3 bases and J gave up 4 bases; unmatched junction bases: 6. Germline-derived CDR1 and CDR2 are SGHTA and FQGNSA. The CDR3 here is CASSFLASGSYEQYF. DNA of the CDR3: TGTGCCAGCAGCTTTTTGGCTAGCGGGAGTTACGAGCAGTACTTC. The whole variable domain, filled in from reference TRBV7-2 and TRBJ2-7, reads GAGVSQSPSNKVTEKGKDVELRCDPISGHTALYWYRQSLGQGLEFLIYFQGNSAPDKSGLPSDRFSAERTGGSVSTLTIQRTQQEDSAVYLCASSFLASGSYEQYFGPGTRLTVT.

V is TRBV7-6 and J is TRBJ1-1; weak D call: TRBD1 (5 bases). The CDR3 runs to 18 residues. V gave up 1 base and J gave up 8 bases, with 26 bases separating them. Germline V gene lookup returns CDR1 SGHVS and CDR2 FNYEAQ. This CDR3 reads CASSLVGGVVGIVPEAFF. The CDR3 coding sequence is TGTGCCAGCAGCTTAGTCGGGGGTGTTGTGGGGATCGTTCCCGAAGCTTTCTTT.

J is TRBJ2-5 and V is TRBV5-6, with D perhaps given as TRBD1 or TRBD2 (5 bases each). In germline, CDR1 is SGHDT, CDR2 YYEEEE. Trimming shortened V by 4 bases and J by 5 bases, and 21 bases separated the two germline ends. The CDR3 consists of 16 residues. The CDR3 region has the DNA TGTGCCAGCAGCGTCCCCGGGACCGACCCAACGGAGACCCAGTACTTC. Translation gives CASSVPGTDPTETQYF.

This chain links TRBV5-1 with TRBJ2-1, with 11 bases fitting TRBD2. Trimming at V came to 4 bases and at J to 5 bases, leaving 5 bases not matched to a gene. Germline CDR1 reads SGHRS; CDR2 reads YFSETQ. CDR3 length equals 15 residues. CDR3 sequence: CASSLLAGGDNEQFF. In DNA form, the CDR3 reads TGCGCCAGCAGCCTTCTAGCGGGAGGAGACAATGAGCAGTTCTTC.

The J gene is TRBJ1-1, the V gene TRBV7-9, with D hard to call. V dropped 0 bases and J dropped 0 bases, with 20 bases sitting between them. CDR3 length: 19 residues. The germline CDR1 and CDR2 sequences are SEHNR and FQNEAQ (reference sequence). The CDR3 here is CASSLAIIFRIPMNTEAFF. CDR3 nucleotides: TGTGCCAGCAGCTTAGCCATCATTTTTAGGATCCCCATGAACACTGAAGCTTTCTTT. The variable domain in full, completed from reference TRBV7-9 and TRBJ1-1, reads DTGVSQNPRHKITKRGQNVTFRCDPISEHNRLYWYRQTLGQGPEFLTYFQNEAQLEKSRLLSDRFSAERPKGSFSTLEIQRTEQGDSAMYLCASSLAIIFRIPMNTEAFFGQGTRLTVV.

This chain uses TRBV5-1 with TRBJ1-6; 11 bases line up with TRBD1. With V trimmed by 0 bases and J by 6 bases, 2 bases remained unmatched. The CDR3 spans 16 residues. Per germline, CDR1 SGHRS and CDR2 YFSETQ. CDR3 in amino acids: CASSLAGQGGNSPLHF. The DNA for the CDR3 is TGCGCCAGCAGCTTGGCGGGACAGGGGGGTAATTCACCCCTCCACTTT.

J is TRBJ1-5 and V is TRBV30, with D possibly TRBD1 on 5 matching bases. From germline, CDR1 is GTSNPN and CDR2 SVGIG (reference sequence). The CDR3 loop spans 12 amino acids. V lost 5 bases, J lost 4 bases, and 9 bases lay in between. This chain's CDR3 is CAWGGGNQPQHF. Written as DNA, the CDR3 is TGTGCCTGGGGGGGAGGAAATCAGCCCCAGCATTTT.

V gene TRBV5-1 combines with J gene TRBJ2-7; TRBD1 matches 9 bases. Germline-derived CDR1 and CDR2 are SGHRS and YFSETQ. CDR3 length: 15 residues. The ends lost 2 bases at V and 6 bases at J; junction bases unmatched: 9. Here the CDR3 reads CASSLMPGQGLEQYF. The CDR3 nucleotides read TGCGCCAGCAGCTTAATGCCGGGACAGGGTCTCGAGCAGTACTTC.

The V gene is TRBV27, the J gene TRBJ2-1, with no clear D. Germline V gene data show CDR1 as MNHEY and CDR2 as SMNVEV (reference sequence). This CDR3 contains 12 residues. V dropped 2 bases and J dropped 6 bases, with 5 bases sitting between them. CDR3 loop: CASSLTGNEQFF. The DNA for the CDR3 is TGTGCCAGCAGTTTAACCGGCAATGAGCAGTTCTTC.

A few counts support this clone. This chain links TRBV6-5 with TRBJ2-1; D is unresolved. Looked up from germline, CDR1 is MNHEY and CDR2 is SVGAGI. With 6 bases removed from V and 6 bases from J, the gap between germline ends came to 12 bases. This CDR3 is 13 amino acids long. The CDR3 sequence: CASSRQLPNEQFF. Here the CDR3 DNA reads TGTGCCAGCAGCCGACAACTGCCCAATGAGCAGTTCTTC.

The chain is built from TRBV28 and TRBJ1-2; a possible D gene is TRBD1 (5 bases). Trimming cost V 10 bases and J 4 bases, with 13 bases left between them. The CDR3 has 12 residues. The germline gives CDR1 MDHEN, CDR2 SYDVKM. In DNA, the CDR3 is TGTGCCACCCAGGGTTTCGTCTATGGCTACACCTTC. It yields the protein CATQGFVYGYTF.

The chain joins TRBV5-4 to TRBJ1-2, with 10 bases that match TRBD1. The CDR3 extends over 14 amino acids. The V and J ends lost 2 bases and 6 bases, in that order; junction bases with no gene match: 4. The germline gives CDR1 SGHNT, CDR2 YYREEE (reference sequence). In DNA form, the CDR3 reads TGTGCCAGCAGCTTTTCCGGGACAGGGGATGGCTACACCTTC. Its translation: CASSFSGTGDGYTF.

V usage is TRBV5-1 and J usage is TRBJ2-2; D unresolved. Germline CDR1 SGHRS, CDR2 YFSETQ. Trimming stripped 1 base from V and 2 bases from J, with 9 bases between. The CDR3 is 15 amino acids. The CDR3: CASSLRGPNTGELFF. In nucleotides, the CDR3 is TGCGCCAGCAGCTTGCGCGGACCTAACACCGGGGAGCTGTTTTTT.

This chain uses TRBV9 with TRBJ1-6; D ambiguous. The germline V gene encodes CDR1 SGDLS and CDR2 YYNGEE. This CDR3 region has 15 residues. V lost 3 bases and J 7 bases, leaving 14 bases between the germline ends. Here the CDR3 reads CASSESGGMNSPLHF. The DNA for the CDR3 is TGTGCCAGCAGCGAGTCGGGAGGGATGAATTCACCCCTCCACTTT.

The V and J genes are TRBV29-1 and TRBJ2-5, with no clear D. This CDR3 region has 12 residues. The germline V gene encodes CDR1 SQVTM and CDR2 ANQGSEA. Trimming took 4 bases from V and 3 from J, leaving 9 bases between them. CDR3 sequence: CSVGHLEETQYF. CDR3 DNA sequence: TGCAGCGTTGGTCACCTGGAAGAGACCCAGTACTTC.

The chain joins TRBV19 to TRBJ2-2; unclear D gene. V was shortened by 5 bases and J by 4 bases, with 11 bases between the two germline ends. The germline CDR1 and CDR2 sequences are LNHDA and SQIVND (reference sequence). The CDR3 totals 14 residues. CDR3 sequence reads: CASSYGGITGELFF. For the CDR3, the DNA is TGTGCCAGTAGTTATGGTGGTATCACCGGGGAGCTGTTTTTT.

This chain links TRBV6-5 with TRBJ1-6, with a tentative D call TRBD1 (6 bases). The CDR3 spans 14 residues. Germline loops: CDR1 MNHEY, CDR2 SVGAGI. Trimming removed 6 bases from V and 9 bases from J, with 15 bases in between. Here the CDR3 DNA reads TGTGCCAGCAGATACAGGGATTTTGGTTCACCCCTCCACTTT. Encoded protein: CASRYRDFGSPLHF.

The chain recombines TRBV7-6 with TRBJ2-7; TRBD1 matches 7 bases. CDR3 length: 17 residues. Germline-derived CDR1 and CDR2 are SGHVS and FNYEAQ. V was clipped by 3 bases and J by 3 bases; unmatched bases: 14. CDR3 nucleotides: TGTGCCAGCAGCTTCGCACCTTTCGCAGGGGGAAGCTACGAGCAGTACTTC. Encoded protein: CASSFAPFAGGSYEQYF.

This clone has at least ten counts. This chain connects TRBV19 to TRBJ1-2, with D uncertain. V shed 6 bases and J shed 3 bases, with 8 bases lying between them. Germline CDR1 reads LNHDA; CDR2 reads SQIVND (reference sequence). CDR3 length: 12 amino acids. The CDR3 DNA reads TGTGCCAGTAGGAGAGGAGACTATGGCTACACCTTC. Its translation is CASRRGDYGYTF.

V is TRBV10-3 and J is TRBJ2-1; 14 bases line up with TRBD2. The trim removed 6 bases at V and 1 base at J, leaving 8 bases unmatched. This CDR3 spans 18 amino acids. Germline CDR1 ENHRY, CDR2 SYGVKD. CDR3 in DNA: TGTGCCATCAGCGGACCGGGACTAGCGGGAGTATCCTACAATGAGCAGTTCTTC. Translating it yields CAISGPGLAGVSYNEQFF.

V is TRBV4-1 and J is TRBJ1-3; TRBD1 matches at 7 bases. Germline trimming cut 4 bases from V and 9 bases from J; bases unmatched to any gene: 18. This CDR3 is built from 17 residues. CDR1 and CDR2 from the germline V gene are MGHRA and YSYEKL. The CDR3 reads CASSLGTPGQLESTIYF. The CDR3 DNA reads TGCGCCAGCAGCCTGGGCACACCGGGACAGCTCGAAAGCACCATATATTTT.

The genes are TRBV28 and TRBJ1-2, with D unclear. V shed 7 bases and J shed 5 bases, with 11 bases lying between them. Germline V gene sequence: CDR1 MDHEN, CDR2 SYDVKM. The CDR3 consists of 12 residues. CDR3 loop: CASTSGSYGYTF. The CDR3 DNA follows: TGTGCCAGCACCTCCGGGTCATATGGCTACACCTTC.